The 3 T cell receptor beta chains below were found in one sample sequenced in a study of blood T cell repertoires in COVID-19. The assay was immunoSEQ multiplex PCR, and TCRdb's table has in-frame clones only and misses some. The sample gives 310,000 or so clones, around 90% of which show up once; 5% to 7% is in the top ten. Sample: peripheral blood. These receptors all come from a man aged 18-30 years who had recovered from COVID-19.

J is TRBJ2-1 and V is TRBV6-6, with 11 bases fitting TRBD2. Germline loops: CDR1 MNHNY, CDR2 SVGAGI (reference sequence). This CDR3 region has 15 residues. V lost 4 bases and J lost 3; bases outside the gene matches: 2. In DNA form, the CDR3 reads TGTGCCAGCAGTTTACTAGCGGGGGACTACAATGAGCAGTTCTTC. This translates into CASSLLAGDYNEQFF.

J is TRBJ2-1 and V is TRBV4-1; 12 nucleotides agree with TRBD2. The CDR3 sequence is 15 residues long. V dropped 1 base and J dropped 9; count of bases not matched to a gene: 4. Germline-derived CDR1 and CDR2 are MGHRA and YSYEKL. For the CDR3, the DNA is TGCGCCAGCAGCCAAGGACTAGCGGGAGAGCTTGAGCAGTTCTTC. It yields the protein CASSQGLAGELEQFF.

This clone has just one count. The rearrangement joins TRBV5-1 to TRBJ2-7; a possible D gene is TRBD2 (6 bases). Germline loops: CDR1 SGHRS, CDR2 YFSETQ. With 3 bases removed from V and 0 bases from J, the gap between germline ends came to 16 bases. This CDR3 region has 16 residues. The CDR3 region is CASSYGGVTNSYEQYF. CDR3 DNA: TGCGCCAGCAGCTACGGCGGGGTCACCAACTCCTACGAGCAGTACTTC.